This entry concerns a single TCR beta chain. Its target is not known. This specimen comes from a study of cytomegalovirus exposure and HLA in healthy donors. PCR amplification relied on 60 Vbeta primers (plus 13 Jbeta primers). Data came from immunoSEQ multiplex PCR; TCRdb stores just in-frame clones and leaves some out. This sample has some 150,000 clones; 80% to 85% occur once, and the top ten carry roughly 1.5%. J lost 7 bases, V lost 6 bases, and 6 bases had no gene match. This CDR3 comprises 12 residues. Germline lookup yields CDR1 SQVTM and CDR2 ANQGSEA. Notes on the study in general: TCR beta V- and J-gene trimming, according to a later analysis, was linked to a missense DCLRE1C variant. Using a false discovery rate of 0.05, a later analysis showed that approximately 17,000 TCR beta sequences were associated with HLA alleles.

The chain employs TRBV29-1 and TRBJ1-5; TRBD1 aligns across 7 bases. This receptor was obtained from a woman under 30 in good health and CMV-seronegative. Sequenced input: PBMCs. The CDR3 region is CSVSQGLQPQHF. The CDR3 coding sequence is TGCAGCGTATCACAGGGGCTCCAGCCCCAGCATTTT.